One and the same sample provided the 14 T cell receptor beta chains below, sequenced in a study of blood T cell repertoires in COVID-19. TCRdb keeps only in-frame clones here, not all; method: immunoSEQ multiplex PCR. This table has about 120,000 clones, about 85% appearing once. The sample comprised peripheral blood. Every receptor here comes from a woman of 80 years or more with acute or convalescent COVID-19.

Here the CDR3 DNA reads TGTGCCAGCAGACAATCCGGACAGGGGTTGGCCGGGGAGCTGTTTTTT. It translates to CASRQSGQGLAGELFF. V gene TRBV5-8 combines with J gene TRBJ2-2, with 9 bases identical to TRBD1. Germline CDR1 reads SGHTS; CDR2 reads YDEGEE. The CDR3 totals 16 residues. The V gene end was trimmed by 5 bases and the J gene end by 6 bases; junction bases not matched to a gene: 11.

This chain links TRBV11-3 with TRBJ2-7; TRBD1 aligns across 9 bases. The V gene's germline CDR1 is SGHNT and CDR2 YENEEA. This CDR3 contains 16 residues. V gave up 5 bases and J gave up 4 bases; unmatched junction bases: 12. In DNA form, the CDR3 reads TGTGCCAGCAGCAAATCCCACGGGACAGGGCTATACGAGCAGTACTTC. It codes for CASSKSHGTGLYEQYF.

The chain links TRBV6-5 to TRBJ2-7, with 9 bases matching TRBD2. Losses at the gene ends were 4 bases for V and 2 bases for J; bases not matched to a gene: 3. Germline V gene data show CDR1 as MNHEY and CDR2 as SVGAGI. The CDR3 has 14 residues. The CDR3 region is CASSSLAGPYEQYF. CDR3 in DNA: TGTGCCAGCAGTTCCCTAGCGGGGCCCTACGAGCAGTACTTC.

The V and J genes are TRBV25-1 and TRBJ1-3; a weak D match, TRBD1 (6 bases). V was trimmed by 5 bases and J by 4 bases, leaving 15 bases between them. The CDR3 totals 15 residues. The V gene's germline CDR1 is MGHDK and CDR2 SYGVNS. In DNA, the CDR3 is TGTGCCAGCAGTATCATCGGGGGGGCCGGAAACACCATATATTTT. This gives the protein CASSIIGGAGNTIYF.

The V and J genes are TRBV3-1 (or the pseudogene TRBV3-2) and TRBJ2-1, with 9 bases matching TRBD1. This CDR3 region has 15 residues. Per the germline V gene, CDR1 is LGHDT and CDR2 is YNNKEL (reference sequence). With V trimmed by 6 bases and J by 4 bases, 7 bases remained unmatched. The CDR3 nucleotides read TGTGCCAGCAGAAACCGACAGGGGGGGTACAATGAGCAGTTCTTC. This sequence encodes CASRNRQGGYNEQFF.

This chain joins TRBV20-1 and TRBJ1-1; TRBD1 aligns across 8 bases. This CDR3 region has 14 residues. V trimming: 3 bases; J trimming: 7 bases; junction bases outside the gene matches: 10. Germline V gene lookup returns CDR1 DFQATT and CDR2 SNEGSKA (reference sequence). The DNA of the CDR3 is TGCAGTGCTAGTCACGGACAGGGTTTAGATGAAGCTTTCTTT. It encodes CSASHGQGLDEAFF.

This clone was seen only a few times. CDR3 loop: CATSDLKGQLYF. The CDR3 coding sequence is TGTGCCACCAGTGATTTGAAGGGACAATTGTACTTC. This chain joins TRBV24-1 and TRBJ2-4; possibly TRBD1 for D (6 bases). The V end was cut by 0 bases, the J end by 15 bases, with 11 bases between. This CDR3 has 12 residues. Germline lookup yields CDR1 KGHDR and CDR2 SFDVKD.

The gene calls are TRBV6-6 and TRBJ1-5; a possible D gene is TRBD1 (5 bases). The V end lost 6 bases, the J end lost 4 bases, and 16 bases lay between the germline ends. The CDR3 covers 15 residues. Germline CDR1 MNHNY, CDR2 SVGAGI (reference sequence). CDR3 coding DNA: TGTGCCAGCAGACGACTGACGGAGGGGAATCAGCCCCAGCATTTT. Translated, it gives CASRRLTEGNQPQHF.

V is TRBV18 and J is TRBJ2-2; D uncertain. Germline CDR1 KGHSH, CDR2 LQKENI. This CDR3 contains 14 residues. Trimming cost V 5 bases and J 6 bases, with 13 bases left between them. CDR3 sequence: CASSAATSAGELFF. DNA of the CDR3: TGTGCCAGCTCAGCGGCCACCAGCGCCGGGGAGCTGTTTTTT.

V gene TRBV28 combines with J gene TRBJ1-5; the D is unclear. The CDR3 is 13 amino acids. The germline V and J ends were trimmed by 7 bases and 3 bases, with 10 bases remaining between them. Germline lookup yields CDR1 MDHEN and CDR2 SYDVKM. DNA of the CDR3: TGTGCCAGCATGTTCAGATTCAATCAGCCCCAGCATTTT. As protein: CASMFRFNQPQHF.

V usage is TRBV15 and J usage is TRBJ1-4, with D uncertain. V was clipped by 3 bases and J by 4 bases, with 9 bases between them. From germline, CDR1 is LNHNV and CDR2 YYDKDF (reference sequence). The CDR3 runs 14 residues. CDR3 bases: TGTGCCACCAGCAGGGGAGTCAGTAATGAAAAACTGTTTTTT. It codes for CATSRGVSNEKLFF. Using reference TRBV15 and TRBJ1-4 for the parts outside the CDR3, the full variable domain is DAMVIQNPRYQVTQFGKPVTLSCSQTLNHNVMYWYQQKSSQAPKLLFHYYDKDFNNEADTPDNFQSRRPNTSFCFLDIRSPGLGDTAMYLCATSRGVSNEKLFFGSGTQLSVL.

This clone turned up a few times. This chain connects TRBV5-1 to TRBJ2-3; maybe TRBD1 (7 bases). The V end was cut by 2 bases, the J end by 4 bases, with 11 bases between. There are 14 residues in the CDR3. Germline-derived CDR1 and CDR2 are SGHRS and YFSETQ. CDR3: CASSLSRGADTQYF. CDR3 nucleotide sequence: TGCGCCAGCAGCTTATCCAGGGGGGCAGATACGCAGTATTTT.

The V call is TRBV20-1, the J call TRBJ1-2, with a tentative D call TRBD1 (5 bases). Trimming stripped 3 bases from V and 0 bases from J, with 17 bases between. This CDR3 has 16 amino acids. CDR1 DFQATT and CDR2 SNEGSKA come from the germline V gene (reference sequence). In nucleotides, the CDR3 is TGCAGTGCTAGTCCGGGACTCCTGCTTACTAACTATGGCTACACCTTC. Amino acids: CSASPGLLLTNYGYTF.

This chain links TRBV6-5 with TRBJ1-5; D is perhaps TRBD1 (5 bases). The CDR3 covers 13 residues. The germline V gene has CDR1 MNHEY and CDR2 SVGAGI. Trimming took 7 bases from V and 3 from J, leaving 10 bases between them. The DNA for the CDR3 is TGTGCCAGCATATGGGGCGACAATCAGCCCCAGCATTTT. It yields the protein CASIWGDNQPQHF.